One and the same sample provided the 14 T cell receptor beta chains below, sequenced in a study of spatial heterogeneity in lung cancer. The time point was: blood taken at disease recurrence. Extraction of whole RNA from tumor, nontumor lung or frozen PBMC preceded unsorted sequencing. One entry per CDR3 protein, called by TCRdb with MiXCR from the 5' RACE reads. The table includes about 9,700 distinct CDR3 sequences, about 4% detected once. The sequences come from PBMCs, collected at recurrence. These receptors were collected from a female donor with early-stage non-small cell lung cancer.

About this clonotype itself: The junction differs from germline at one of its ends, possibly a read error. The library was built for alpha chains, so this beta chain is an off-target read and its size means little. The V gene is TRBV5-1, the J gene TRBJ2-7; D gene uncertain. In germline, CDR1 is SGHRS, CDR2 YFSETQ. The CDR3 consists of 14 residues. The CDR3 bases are TGCGCCAGCAGCTTTGGGCTGCTGCACTACGAGCAGTACTTT. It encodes CASSFGLLHYEQYF.

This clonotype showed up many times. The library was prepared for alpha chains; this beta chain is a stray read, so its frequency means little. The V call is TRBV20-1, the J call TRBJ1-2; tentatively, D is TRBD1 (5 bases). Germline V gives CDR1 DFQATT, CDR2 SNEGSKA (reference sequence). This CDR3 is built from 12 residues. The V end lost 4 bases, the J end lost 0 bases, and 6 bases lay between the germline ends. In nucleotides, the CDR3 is TGCAGTGCTAAGACAGCTAACTATGGCTACACCTTC. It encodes CSAKTANYGYTF.

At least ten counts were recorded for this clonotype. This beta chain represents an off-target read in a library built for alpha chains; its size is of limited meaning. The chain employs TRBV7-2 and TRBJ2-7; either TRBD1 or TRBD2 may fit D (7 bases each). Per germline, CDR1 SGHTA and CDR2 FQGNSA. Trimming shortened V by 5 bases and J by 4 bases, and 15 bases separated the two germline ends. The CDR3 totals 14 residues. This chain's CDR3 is CASSPRGGLYEQYF. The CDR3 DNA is TGTGCCAGCAGCCCCAGGGGGGGTTTGTACGAGCAGTACTTC.

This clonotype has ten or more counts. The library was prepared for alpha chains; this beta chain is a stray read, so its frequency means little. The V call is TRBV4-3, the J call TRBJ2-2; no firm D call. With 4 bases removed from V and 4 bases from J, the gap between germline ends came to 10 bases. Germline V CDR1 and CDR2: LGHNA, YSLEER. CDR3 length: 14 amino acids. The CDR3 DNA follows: TGCGCCAGCAGCCCATCGGAATTCACCGGGGAGCTGTTTTTT. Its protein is CASSPSEFTGELFF.

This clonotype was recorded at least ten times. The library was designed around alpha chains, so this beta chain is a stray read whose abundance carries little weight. CDR3 nucleotides: TGTGCCAGCAGTGATTGGACCTACGAGCAGTACTTC. Its translation is CASSDWTYEQYF. The chain joins TRBV6-1 to TRBJ2-7; D not certain. Per the germline V gene, CDR1 is MNHNS and CDR2 is SASEGT. The V gene lost 3 bases and the J gene lost 2 bases, with 5 bases spanning the gap. The CDR3 sequence is 12 residues long.

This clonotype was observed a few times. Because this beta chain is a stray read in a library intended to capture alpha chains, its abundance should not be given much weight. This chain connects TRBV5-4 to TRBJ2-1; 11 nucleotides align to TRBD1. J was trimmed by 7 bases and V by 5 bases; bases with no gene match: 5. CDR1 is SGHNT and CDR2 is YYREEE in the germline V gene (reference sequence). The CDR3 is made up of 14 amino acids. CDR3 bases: TGTGCCAGCAGAACCGGGACAGGGGGGAATGAGCAGTTCTTC. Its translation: CASRTGTGGNEQFF.

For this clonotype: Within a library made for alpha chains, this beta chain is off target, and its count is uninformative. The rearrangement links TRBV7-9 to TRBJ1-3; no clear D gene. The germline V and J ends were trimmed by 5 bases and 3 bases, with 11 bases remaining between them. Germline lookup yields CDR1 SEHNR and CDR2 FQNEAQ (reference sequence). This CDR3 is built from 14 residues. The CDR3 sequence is CASSPDTVGNTIYF. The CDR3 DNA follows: TGTGCCAGCAGCCCTGACACTGTTGGAAACACCATATATTTT.

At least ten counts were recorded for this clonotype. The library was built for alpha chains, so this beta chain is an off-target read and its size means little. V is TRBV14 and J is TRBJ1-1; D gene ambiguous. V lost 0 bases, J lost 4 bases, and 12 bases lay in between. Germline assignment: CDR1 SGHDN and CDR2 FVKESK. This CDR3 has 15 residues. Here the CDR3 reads CASSQDPRRITEAFF. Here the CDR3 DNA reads TGTGCCAGCAGCCAAGACCCCCGACGGATCACTGAAGCTTTCTTT.

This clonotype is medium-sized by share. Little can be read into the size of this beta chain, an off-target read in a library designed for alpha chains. The CDR3 protein is CASSQVYRGTGANVLTF. CDR3 nucleotides: TGCGCCAGCAGCCAAGTTTATCGGGGGACTGGGGCCAACGTCCTGACTTTC. The gene calls are TRBV4-3 and TRBJ2-6; weak D call: TRBD2 (6 bases). CDR3 size: 17 residues. Germline-derived CDR1 and CDR2 are LGHNA and YSLEER. Trimming took 1 base from V and 2 from J, leaving 12 bases between them.

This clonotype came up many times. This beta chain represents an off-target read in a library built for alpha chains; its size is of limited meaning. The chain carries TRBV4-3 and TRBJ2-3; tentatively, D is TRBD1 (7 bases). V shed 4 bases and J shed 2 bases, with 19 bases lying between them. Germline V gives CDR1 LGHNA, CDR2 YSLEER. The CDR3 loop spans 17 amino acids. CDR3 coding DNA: TGCGCCAGCAGCCCCAACTCAGGGGGGCTCGACACAGATACGCAGTATTTT. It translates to CASSPNSGGLDTDTQYF.

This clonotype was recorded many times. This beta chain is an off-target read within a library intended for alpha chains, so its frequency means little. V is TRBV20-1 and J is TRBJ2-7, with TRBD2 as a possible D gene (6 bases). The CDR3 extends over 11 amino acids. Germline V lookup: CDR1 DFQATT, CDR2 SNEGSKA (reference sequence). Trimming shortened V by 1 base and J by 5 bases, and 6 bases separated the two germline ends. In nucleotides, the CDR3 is TGCAGTGCTAGAGGGAGGGACGAGCAGTACTTC. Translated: CSARGRDEQYF.

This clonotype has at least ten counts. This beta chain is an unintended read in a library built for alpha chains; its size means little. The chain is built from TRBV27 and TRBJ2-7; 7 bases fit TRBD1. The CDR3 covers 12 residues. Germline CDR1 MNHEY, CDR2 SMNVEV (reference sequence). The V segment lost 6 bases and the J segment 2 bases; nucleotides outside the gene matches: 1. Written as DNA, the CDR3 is TGTGCCAGCAGGACAGGGACCTACGAGCAGTACTTC. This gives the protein CASRTGTYEQYF.

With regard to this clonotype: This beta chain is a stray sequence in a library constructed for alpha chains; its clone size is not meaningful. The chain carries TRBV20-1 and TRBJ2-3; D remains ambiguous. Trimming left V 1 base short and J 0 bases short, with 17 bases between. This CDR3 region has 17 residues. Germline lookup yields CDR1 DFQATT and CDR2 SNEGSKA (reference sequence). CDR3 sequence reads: CSARARARMSSTDTQYF. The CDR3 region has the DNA TGCAGTGCTAGAGCTAGGGCTCGGATGTCTAGCACAGATACGCAGTATTTT.

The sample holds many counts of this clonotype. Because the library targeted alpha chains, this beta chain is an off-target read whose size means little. CDR3 sequence: CASSRDRVYNEQFF. The CDR3 DNA sequence: TGTGCCAGCAGCAGGGACAGGGTGTACAATGAGCAGTTCTTC. J is TRBJ2-1 and V is TRBV5-4; TRBD1 matches at 9 bases. The CDR3 runs to 14 residues. With V trimmed by 4 bases and J by 4 bases, 3 bases remained unmatched. The V gene's germline CDR1 is SGHNT and CDR2 YYREEE (reference sequence).